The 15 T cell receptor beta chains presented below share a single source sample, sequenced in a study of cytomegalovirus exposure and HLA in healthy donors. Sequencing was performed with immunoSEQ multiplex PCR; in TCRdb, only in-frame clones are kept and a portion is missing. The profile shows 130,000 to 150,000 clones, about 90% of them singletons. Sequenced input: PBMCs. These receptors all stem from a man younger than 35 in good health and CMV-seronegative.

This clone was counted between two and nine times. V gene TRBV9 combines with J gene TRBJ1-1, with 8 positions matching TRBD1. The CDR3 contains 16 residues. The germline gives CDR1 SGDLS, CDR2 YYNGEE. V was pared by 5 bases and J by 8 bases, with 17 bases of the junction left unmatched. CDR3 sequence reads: CASSHTLAGGEREAFF. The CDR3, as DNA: TGTGCCAGCAGTCACACCTTGGCAGGGGGCGAGAGGGAAGCTTTCTTT.

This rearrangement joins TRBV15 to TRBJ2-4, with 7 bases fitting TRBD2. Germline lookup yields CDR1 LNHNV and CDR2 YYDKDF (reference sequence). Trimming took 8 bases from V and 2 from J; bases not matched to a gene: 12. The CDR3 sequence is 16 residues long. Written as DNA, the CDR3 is TGTGCCACCCCGGGTGCGGGAGAGGGGACCAAAAACATTCAGTACTTC. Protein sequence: CATPGAGEGTKNIQYF.

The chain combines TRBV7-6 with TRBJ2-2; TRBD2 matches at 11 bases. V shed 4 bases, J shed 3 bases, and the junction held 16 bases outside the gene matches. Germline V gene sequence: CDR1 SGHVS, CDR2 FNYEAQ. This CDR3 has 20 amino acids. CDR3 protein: CASSSGTGLAGGLYTGELFF. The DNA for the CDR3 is TGTGCCAGCAGCTCCGGGACAGGTTTAGCGGGGGGGCTGTACACCGGGGAGCTGTTTTTT.

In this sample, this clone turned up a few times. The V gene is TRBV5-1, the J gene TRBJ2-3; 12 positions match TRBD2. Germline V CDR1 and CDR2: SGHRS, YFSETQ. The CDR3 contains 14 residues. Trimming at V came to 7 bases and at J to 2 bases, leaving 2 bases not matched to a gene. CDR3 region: CASGLAGPTDTQYF. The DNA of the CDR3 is TGCGCCAGCGGACTAGCGGGGCCCACAGATACGCAGTATTTT.

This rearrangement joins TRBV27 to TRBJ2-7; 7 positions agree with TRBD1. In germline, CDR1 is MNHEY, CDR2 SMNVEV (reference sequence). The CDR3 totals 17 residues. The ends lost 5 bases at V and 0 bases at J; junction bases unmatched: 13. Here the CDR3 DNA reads TGTGCCAGCAGTCCTAACCTGCTAAGGGACAGCTCCTACGAGCAGTACTTC. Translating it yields CASSPNLLRDSSYEQYF.

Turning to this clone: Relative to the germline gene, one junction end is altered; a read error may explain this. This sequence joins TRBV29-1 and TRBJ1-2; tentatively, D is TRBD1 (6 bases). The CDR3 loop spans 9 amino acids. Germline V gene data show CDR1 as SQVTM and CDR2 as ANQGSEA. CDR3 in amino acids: CSVDNDRSF. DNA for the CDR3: TGCAGCGTTGATAACGACAGGTCGTTC.

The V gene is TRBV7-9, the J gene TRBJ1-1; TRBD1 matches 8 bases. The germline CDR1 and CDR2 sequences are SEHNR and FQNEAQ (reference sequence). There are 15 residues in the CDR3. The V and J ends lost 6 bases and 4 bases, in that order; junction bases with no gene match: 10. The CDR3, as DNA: TGTGCCAGCAGTCGCCCCGTCACAGGGGGCACTGAAGCTTTCTTT. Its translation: CASSRPVTGGTEAFF.

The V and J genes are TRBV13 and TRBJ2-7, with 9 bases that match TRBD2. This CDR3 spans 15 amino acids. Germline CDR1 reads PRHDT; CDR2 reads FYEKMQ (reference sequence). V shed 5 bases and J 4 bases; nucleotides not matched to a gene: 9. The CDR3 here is CASSPRAGGQYEQYF. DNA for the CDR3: TGTGCCAGCAGCCCTCGGGCGGGAGGGCAATACGAGCAGTACTTC.

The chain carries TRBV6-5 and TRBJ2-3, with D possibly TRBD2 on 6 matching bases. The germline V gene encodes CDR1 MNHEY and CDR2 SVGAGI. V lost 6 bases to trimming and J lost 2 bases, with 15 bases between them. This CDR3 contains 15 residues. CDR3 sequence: CASSGDSAATDTQYF. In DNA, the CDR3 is TGTGCCAGCAGCGGGGACTCGGCGGCCACAGATACGCAGTATTTT.

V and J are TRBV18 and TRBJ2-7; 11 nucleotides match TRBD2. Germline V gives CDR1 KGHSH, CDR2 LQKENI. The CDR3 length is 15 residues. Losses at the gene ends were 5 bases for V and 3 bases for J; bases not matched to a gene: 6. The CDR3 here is CASSEIAGGFYEQYF. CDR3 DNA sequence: TGTGCCAGCTCAGAGATAGCGGGAGGGTTCTACGAGCAGTACTTC.

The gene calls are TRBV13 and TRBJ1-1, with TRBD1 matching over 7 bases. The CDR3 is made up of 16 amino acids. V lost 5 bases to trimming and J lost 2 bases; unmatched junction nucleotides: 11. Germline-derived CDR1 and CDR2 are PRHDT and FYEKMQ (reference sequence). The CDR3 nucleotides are TGTGCCAGCAGCACATCGAAGACAGGGATCAACACTGAAGCTTTCTTT. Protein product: CASSTSKTGINTEAFF.

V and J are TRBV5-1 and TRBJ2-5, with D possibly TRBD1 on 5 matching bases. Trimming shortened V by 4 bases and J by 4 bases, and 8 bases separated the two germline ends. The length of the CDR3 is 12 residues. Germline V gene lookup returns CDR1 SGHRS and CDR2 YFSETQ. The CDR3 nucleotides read TGCGCCAGCAGCCCTCAGGGAGAGACCCAGTACTTC. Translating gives CASSPQGETQYF.

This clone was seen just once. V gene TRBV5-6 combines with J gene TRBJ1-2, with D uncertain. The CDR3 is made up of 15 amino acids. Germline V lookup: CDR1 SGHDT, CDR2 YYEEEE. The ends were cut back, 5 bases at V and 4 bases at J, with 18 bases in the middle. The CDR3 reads CASRPTAVRGYGYTF. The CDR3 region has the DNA TGTGCCAGCAGGCCTACAGCAGTCCGGGGCTATGGCTACACCTTC.

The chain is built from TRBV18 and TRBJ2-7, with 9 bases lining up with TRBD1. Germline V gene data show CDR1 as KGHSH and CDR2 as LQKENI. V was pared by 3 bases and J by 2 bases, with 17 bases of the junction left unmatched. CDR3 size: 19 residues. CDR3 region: CASSPYGDRVKGGPYEQYF. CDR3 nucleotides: TGTGCCAGCTCACCGTACGGGGACAGGGTCAAAGGTGGCCCCTACGAGCAGTACTTC. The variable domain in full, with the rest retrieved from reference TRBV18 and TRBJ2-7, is NAGVMQNPRHLVRRRGQEARLRCSPMKGHSHVYWYRQLPEEGLKFMVYLQKENIIDESGMPKERFSAEFPKEGPSILRIQQVVRGDSAAYFCASSPYGDRVKGGPYEQYFGPGTRLTVT.

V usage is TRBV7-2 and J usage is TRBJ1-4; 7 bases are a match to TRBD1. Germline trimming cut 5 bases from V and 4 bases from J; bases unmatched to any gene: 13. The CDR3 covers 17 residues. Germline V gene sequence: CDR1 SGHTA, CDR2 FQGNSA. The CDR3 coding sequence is TGTGCCAGCAGCGACCAGATACCGGGACAGAGTAATGAAAAACTGTTTTTT. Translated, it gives CASSDQIPGQSNEKLFF.